Listed here are 3 T cell receptor beta chains from one sample, sequenced in a study of CD8 T cells in Susac syndrome. RNA, at about 0.45 to 1 ug, was reverse transcribed with random hexamers. TCRdb used MiXCR to reprocess the immunoSEQ multiplex PCR reads, holding one entry per CDR3 protein. Of around 80,000 distinct CDR3 sequences in the sample, about 94% were seen once. What was sequenced was CD8+ T cells from PBMCs. The receptors shown here come from a human donor in good health.

This clonotype is a singleton in its sample. The rearrangement uses TRBV5-1 and TRBJ1-2; D perhaps matches TRBD1 (6 bases). The CDR3 length is 16 residues. Trimming removed 4 bases at V and 2 bases at J, with 18 bases between. Germline CDR1 SGHRS, CDR2 YFSETQ. The CDR3 DNA sequence: TGCGCCAGCAGCCCCCAACCACCGCAGGGGAACTATGGCTACACCTTC. Translation: CASSPQPPQGNYGYTF. The entire variable domain, with the rest obtained from reference TRBV5-1 and TRBJ1-2, is as follows: KAGVTQTPRYLIKTRGQQVTLSCSPISGHRSVSWYQQTPGQGLQFLFEYFSETQRNKGNFPGRFSGRQFSNSRSEMNVSTLELGDSALYLCASSPQPPQGNYGYTFGSGTRLTVV.

The table lists this clonotype with a count of one. As DNA, the CDR3 is TGCAGTGCTAGAGATAAGGGACAGGGGAGTTTTCAGCCCCAGCATTTT. Its translation is CSARDKGQGSFQPQHF. The V and J genes are TRBV20-1 and TRBJ1-5, with 10 bases aligning to TRBD1. From germline, CDR1 is DFQATT and CDR2 SNEGSKA (reference sequence). Trimming took 0 bases from V and 6 from J; bases not matched to a gene: 8. The CDR3 has 16 amino acids.

This chain joins TRBV5-1 and TRBJ2-3; D is uncertain. V shed 0 bases and J shed 5 bases, with 10 bases lying between them. Germline V CDR1 and CDR2: SGHRS, YFSETQ. This CDR3 comprises 14 residues. The CDR3 here is CASSLDSPLDTQYF. The DNA for the CDR3 is TGCGCCAGCAGCTTGGACAGCCCCCTAGATACGCAGTATTTT. Full variable domain (missing parts from reference TRBV5-1 and TRBJ2-3): KAGVTQTPRYLIKTRGQQVTLSCSPISGHRSVSWYQQTPGQGLQFLFEYFSETQRNKGNFPGRFSGRQFSNSRSEMNVSTLELGDSALYLCASSLDSPLDTQYFGPGTRLTVL.